This T cell receptor (beta chain) comes out of a study of tumor-infiltrating lymphocytes in primary liver carcinoma. The input was approximately 0.45 ug total RNA; TCR beta cDNA was made from it with a constant-region primer. ARM-PCR, slightly modified, supplied the TCR beta libraries through three nested multiplex PCR rounds. The two initial PCR rounds, about 9 cycles each, used TRBV1-TRBV30 forward and C-beta reverse primers. Each CDR3 protein gets one entry after TCRdb re-called the multiplex PCR reads with MiXCR. The sample records 300,000 to 400,000 distinct CDR3 sequences, roughly 61% being singletons. With V trimmed by 6 bases and J by 6 bases, 8 bases remained unmatched. Per germline, CDR1 MDHEN and CDR2 SYDVKM. The CDR3 covers 14 residues. Germline DNA was extracted too, while blood RNA derived from unsorted whole blood.

The chain joins TRBV28 to TRBJ2-7, with TRBD1 matching over 10 bases. The sequencing sample was made of peripheral blood. This sequence was found in a man aged 40-49 years with primary liver carcinoma and hepatitis B virus infection. The CDR3 coding sequence is TGTGCCAGCAGCCCAACCGGGACAGGGGCCGAGCAGTACTTC. Amino acid sequence: CASSPTGTGAEQYF.